The 26 T cell receptor beta chains in this list originate from one sample, sequenced in a study of shared clonotypes between healthy human individuals. Data came from immunoSEQ multiplex PCR; TCRdb stores just in-frame clones and leaves some out. The sample has approximately 1.4 million clones, 95% to 99% seen once. The sample consisted of naive CD4+ T cells sorted from blood. Subset described: CD45RA+ positively selected. Receptors were obtained from a man aged 25-40 years in good health.

The rearrangement links TRBV28 to TRBJ2-5, with D unclear. CDR3 size: 14 residues. Germline loops: CDR1 MDHEN, CDR2 SYDVKM. The V and J ends lost 2 bases and 2 bases respectively, with 9 bases between them. The CDR3, as DNA: TGTGCCAGCAGTTTAGGCGGAAAACAAGAGACCCAGTACTTC. Translating gives CASSLGGKQETQYF. Complete variable domain (other parts from reference TRBV28 and TRBJ2-5): DVKVTQSSRYLVKRTGEKVFLECVQDMDHENMFWYRQDPGLGLRLIYFSYDVKMKEKGDIPEGYSVSREKKERFSLILESASTNQTSMYLCASSLGGKQETQYFGPGTRLLVL.

The chain uses TRBV10-2 and TRBJ2-1; no definite D call. In germline, CDR1 is WSHSY, CDR2 SAAADI. Trimming stripped 8 bases from V and 7 bases from J, with 15 bases between. This CDR3 comprises 13 residues. CDR3 nucleotides: TGCGCCAGCTCACGAAAAATTGGGAATGAGCAGTTCTTC. This sequence encodes CASSRKIGNEQFF.

The J gene is TRBJ2-2, the V gene TRBV19; 7 bases align to TRBD2. The germline CDR1 and CDR2 sequences are LNHDA and SQIVND (reference sequence). V lost 9 bases, J lost 5 bases, and 9 bases stayed unmatched. The CDR3 runs 14 residues. The CDR3 bases are TGTGCCAGCCATGGGGCGGGAGAAACCGGGGAGCTGTTTTTT. This sequence encodes CASHGAGETGELFF.

The CDR3 nucleotides read TGCGCCAGCAGCTTGGAGGCAATAGCGACTAGCACAGATACGCAGTATTTT. It codes for CASSLEAIATSTDTQYF. The chain carries TRBV5-1 and TRBJ2-3; D might be TRBD2 (5 bases). V was cut by 0 bases and J by 0 bases, with 14 bases left in between. This CDR3 is built from 17 residues. Germline CDR1 is SGHRS and CDR2 is YFSETQ.

This chain uses TRBV6-1 with TRBJ1-1; tentatively, D is TRBD1 (5 bases). Germline V CDR1 and CDR2: MNHNS, SASEGT. Trimming stripped 4 bases from V and 0 bases from J, with 18 bases between. This CDR3 comprises 17 residues. The CDR3 DNA reads TGTGCCAGCAGTGCCCGCTCGGGGGGGTTTATGAACACTGAAGCTTTCTTT. Residues: CASSARSGGFMNTEAFF.

The chain joins TRBV5-1 to TRBJ2-1, with TRBD2 identical over 10 bases. This CDR3 is 18 amino acids long. With 4 bases clipped from V and 0 bases from J, the junction kept 10 bases outside the gene matches. Germline-derived CDR1 and CDR2 are SGHRS and YFSETQ. The CDR3 reads CASSLFLAGALSYNEQFF. CDR3 bases: TGCGCCAGCAGCCTGTTTCTAGCGGGAGCCCTCTCCTACAATGAGCAGTTCTTC.

As regards this clone: Other DNA sequences within the sample encode an identical CDR3. This chain joins TRBV5-4 and TRBJ2-7, with D possibly TRBD2 on 5 matching bases. CDR1 and CDR2 (germline): SGHNT, YYREEE (reference sequence). Trimming left V 2 bases short and J 4 bases short, with 10 bases between. The length of the CDR3 is 13 residues. The CDR3 DNA reads TGTGCCAGCAGCTTTCCGGGGTCATACGAGCAGTACTTC. It translates to CASSFPGSYEQYF.

The J gene is TRBJ1-3, the V gene TRBV2; no firm D call. There are 12 residues in the CDR3. CDR1 is SNHLY, CDR2 FYNNEI, per germline. V dropped 7 bases and J dropped 3 bases, with 7 bases sitting between them. The CDR3 DNA follows: TGTGCCAGCACCAAGGTTGGAAACACCATATATTTT. It translates to CASTKVGNTIYF.

The chain joins TRBV5-7 to TRBJ2-5, with TRBD1 identical over 10 bases. Being an ORF, TRBV5-7 has a function that is uncertain. Trimming at V came to 2 bases and at J to 5 bases, leaving 15 bases not matched to a gene. CDR3 length: 18 residues. The CDR3 spells CASSFLGQGGKEAETQYF. DNA for the CDR3: TGTGCCAGCAGCTTTTTAGGACAGGGGGGAAAGGAGGCTGAGACCCAGTACTTC.

The CDR3 nucleotides are TGTGCCAGCAGGGTAGGACCTGGAGGGCCAGGGGCCACCACAAGGCAGACCCAGTACTTC. It encodes CASRVGPGGPGATTRQTQYF. The chain employs TRBV2 and TRBJ2-5; possibly TRBD1 or TRBD2 for D (6 bases each). Germline CDR1 is SNHLY and CDR2 is FYNNEI. CDR3 length equals 20 residues. The germline V and J ends were trimmed by 6 bases and 6 bases, with 35 bases remaining between them.

The chain couples TRBV2 to TRBJ2-5; TRBD2 matches 15 bases. Germline V lookup: CDR1 SNHLY, CDR2 FYNNEI. With 5 bases clipped from V and 5 bases from J, the junction kept 6 bases outside the gene matches. The CDR3 is 16 amino acids. CDR3 in amino acids: CASSPRTSGRGETQYF. In nucleotides, the CDR3 is TGTGCCAGCAGTCCCCGGACTAGCGGGAGGGGTGAGACCCAGTACTTC.

The chain combines TRBV10-3 with TRBJ2-3; perhaps D is TRBD1 or TRBD2 (5 bases each). The CDR3 consists of 14 residues. CDR1 ENHRY and CDR2 SYGVKD come from the germline V gene. The ends were cut back, 2 bases at V and 5 bases at J, with 11 bases in the middle. In nucleotides, the CDR3 is TGTGCCATCAGTGAGGGGAAGGGGAGAGATACGCAGTATTTT. Translating it yields CAISEGKGRDTQYF.

The V call is TRBV7-2, the J call TRBJ2-2; maybe TRBD2 (6 bases). V lost 1 base and J 7 bases, leaving 25 bases between the germline ends. The germline V gene has CDR1 SGHTA and CDR2 FQGNSA. CDR3 length: 19 residues. The CDR3, as DNA: TGTGCCAGCAGCTTAGTGGGTTCGAGCGGAGGGCCGAGGCACGGGGAGCTGTTTTTT. Protein sequence: CASSLVGSSGGPRHGELFF.

This rearrangement joins TRBV7-9 to TRBJ2-5; unclear D gene. Germline values: CDR1 SEHNR, CDR2 FQNEAQ (reference sequence). The CDR3 runs 12 residues. V shed 5 bases and J shed 4 bases, with 8 bases lying between them. The CDR3 DNA is TGTGCCAGCAGCCCTCAAGCAGAGACCCAGTACTTC. It is translated as CASSPQAETQYF.

On this clone: Additional DNA sequences in this sample encode the identical CDR3. The V call is TRBV4-3, the J call TRBJ2-1, with 13 bases that match TRBD2. Germline V lookup: CDR1 LGHNA, CDR2 YSLEER. The CDR3 has 16 residues. J gave up 4 bases and V 2 bases, and 2 bases lay outside the gene matches. For the CDR3, the DNA is TGCGCCAGCAGCCAAAGACTAGCGGGAGGTTACAATGAGCAGTTCTTC. Protein: CASSQRLAGGYNEQFF.

This chain links TRBV6-1 with TRBJ2-6; D tentatively reads TRBD1 or TRBD2 (5 bases each). Trimming took off 3 bases at V and 0 bases at J, with 12 bases between the two ends. Germline loops: CDR1 MNHNS, CDR2 SASEGT. CDR3 length: 17 residues. The CDR3 region is CASSDPGLGSGANVLTF. CDR3 nucleotides: TGTGCCAGCAGTGACCCGGGGCTGGGCTCTGGGGCCAACGTCCTGACTTTC.

This chain links TRBV5-4 with TRBJ1-5, with a tentative D call TRBD1 (5 bases). The CDR3 is 13 residues long. The germline V gene has CDR1 SGHNT and CDR2 YYREEE (reference sequence). The V end was cut by 0 bases, the J end by 7 bases, with 8 bases between. CDR3 nucleotide sequence: TGTGCCAGCAGCTTGGGAGGGGTACAGCCCCAGCATTTT. As protein: CASSLGGVQPQHF.

The chain couples TRBV29-1 to TRBJ1-1; no definite D call. V was trimmed by 2 bases and J by 0 bases, leaving 7 bases between them. The CDR3 sequence is 13 residues long. Germline lookup yields CDR1 SQVTM and CDR2 ANQGSEA. The CDR3 sequence: CSVESGMNTEAFF. CDR3 nucleotide sequence: TGCAGCGTTGAAAGCGGAATGAACACTGAAGCTTTCTTT.

V usage is TRBV27 and J usage is TRBJ2-3, with D possibly TRBD1 on 5 matching bases. From germline, CDR1 is MNHEY and CDR2 SMNVEV (reference sequence). The CDR3 runs to 15 residues. The V gene lost 4 bases and the J gene lost 1 base, with 12 bases spanning the gap. The CDR3 DNA reads TGTGCCAGCAGTTCGCCTGGCAGGGGCACAGATACGCAGTATTTT. This translates into CASSSPGRGTDTQYF.

The chain employs TRBV2 and TRBJ2-7; 12 bases map to TRBD2. This CDR3 is 15 amino acids long. The germline V gene encodes CDR1 SNHLY and CDR2 FYNNEI. V gave up 5 bases and J gave up 9 bases; unmatched junction bases: 11. The CDR3 is CASSSPSGRALGQYF. The CDR3 DNA reads as TGTGCCAGCAGTTCCCCTAGCGGGAGGGCCTTGGGGCAGTACTTC.

This clone occurred once. V and J are TRBV2 and TRBJ1-3; possible D gene TRBD1, 6 bases. The CDR3 has 16 amino acids. Trimming took 5 bases from V and 3 from J, leaving 17 bases between them. Germline V lookup: CDR1 SNHLY, CDR2 FYNNEI. The CDR3 bases are TGTGCCAGCAGTTTAGAGACTACAGGGCTTGGAAACACCATATATTTT. This sequence encodes CASSLETTGLGNTIYF.

This clone has only one observation. The rearrangement links TRBV11-2 to TRBJ2-7, with D tentatively TRBD1 (6 bases). Trimming pared 1 base from V and 2 bases from J, leaving 18 bases between. The CDR3 sequence is 17 residues long. From germline, CDR1 is SGHAT and CDR2 FQNNGV. The CDR3 nucleotides are TGTGCCAGCAGCTTAGGCAATCGGGACATTCAGGCCTACGAGCAGTACTTC. This gives the protein CASSLGNRDIQAYEQYF.

V usage is TRBV18 and J usage is TRBJ2-7, with D unresolved. The germline CDR1 and CDR2 sequences are KGHSH and LQKENI. The V and J ends lost 0 bases and 5 bases respectively, with 11 bases between them. This CDR3 comprises 14 residues. In nucleotides, the CDR3 is TGTGCCAGCTCACCACCGGGGTTGCTCGACGAGCAGTACTTC. Translated: CASSPPGLLDEQYF.

The rearrangement links TRBV27 to TRBJ2-3; D gene ambiguous. Germline V CDR1 and CDR2: MNHEY, SMNVEV (reference sequence). The CDR3 runs 13 residues. Trimming stripped 3 bases from V and 5 bases from J, with 9 bases between. DNA for the CDR3: TGTGCCAGCAGTTTCGTCAGAGGAGATACGCAGTATTTT. It is translated as CASSFVRGDTQYF.

J is TRBJ1-3 and V is TRBV5-4; possibly TRBD1 for D (6 bases). V was cut by 5 bases and J by 1 base, with 16 bases left in between. CDR3 length: 16 amino acids. Germline assignment: CDR1 SGHNT and CDR2 YYREEE (reference sequence). The CDR3 nucleotides are TGTGCCAGCAGTCCACAGGGTACAAATTCTGGAAACACCATATATTTT. It encodes CASSPQGTNSGNTIYF.

This clone occurred once. The chain uses TRBV7-2 and TRBJ2-1; 7 nucleotides align to TRBD2. With V trimmed by 6 bases and J by 3 bases, 8 bases remained unmatched. Germline lookup yields CDR1 SGHTA and CDR2 FQGNSA. The CDR3 has 15 amino acids. The CDR3 bases are TGTGCCAGCAGTTTAACTAGCGCCGGCTACAATGAGCAGTTCTTC. It is translated as CASSLTSAGYNEQFF.